A single sample is the source of the 2 T cell receptor beta chains below, sequenced in a study of vaccination effects on CD4 cells after COVID-19. Assay: immunoSEQ multiplex PCR; the TCRdb copy retains only in-frame clones and omits some. The profile shows tens of thousands of clones, more than 75% of them singletons. Pools of viral peptides were used by the ViraFEST assay to expand antigen-specific CD4+ T cells ahead of sequencing. Subsequent to a culture period of about ten days, CD4+ T cells were isolated. A PCR test confirmed that the person had SARS-CoV-2 infection between March and December 2020. What these receptors recognize is not known. Sequencing used CD4+ T cells from PBMCs cultured with HIV peptides, obtained before COVID-19 vaccination. This sample's subset: HIV-1 Nef peptide pool negative control/reference culture. The receptor source for this set is a human donor who had a prior SARS-CoV-2 infection.

This chain links TRBV7-2 with TRBJ2-2, with D possibly being TRBD1 (6 bases). CDR3 length: 13 residues. Germline assignment: CDR1 SGHTA and CDR2 FQGNSA. The V and J ends lost 5 bases and 13 bases respectively, with 17 bases between them. CDR3 residues: CASSTNRAEGLFF. Here the CDR3 DNA reads TGTGCCAGCAGCACCAACAGGGCCGAGGGGCTGTTTTTT.

In nucleotides, the CDR3 is TGTGCCAGCAGCCCCAGGGGGGGGGAAGGTAATTCACCCCTCCACTTT. Its protein is CASSPRGGEGNSPLHF. The chain has TRBV7-2 and TRBJ1-6; 7 nucleotides align to TRBD1. V was pared by 5 bases and J by 6 bases, with 10 bases of the junction left unmatched. The CDR3 is made up of 16 amino acids. Germline CDR1 reads SGHTA; CDR2 reads FQGNSA. The whole variable domain, filled in from reference TRBV7-2 and TRBJ1-6, reads GAGVSQSPSNKVTEKGKDVELRCDPISGHTALYWYRQSLGQGLEFLIYFQGNSAPDKSGLPSDRFSAERTGGSVSTLTIQRTQQEDSAVYLCASSPRGGEGNSPLHFGNGTRLTVT.